The source of this TCR beta chain is a study of T cells in localized non-small cell lung cancer. Study-wide results and caveats: Density of T cells in blood, when higher, went with longer overall survival. Because only a single region of the tumor was sequenced, heterogeneity remains possible. Paired adjacent lung recovered a median about 61 of the top 100 tumor clones. Measurement of T cell clonality placed uninvolved adjacent lung highest, above the level in tumor.

A note on this clone: As yet, its antigen is unknown.

V gave up 3 bases and J gave up 0 bases, with 12 bases separating them. The CDR3 has 16 amino acids. The germline CDR1 and CDR2 sequences are KGHSH and LQKENI. Assay: immunoSEQ multiplex PCR; the TCRdb copy retains only in-frame clones and omits some. The sample yields tens of thousands of clones, 75% to 90% seen once. The source material was peripheral blood mononuclear cells, sampled before any cancer treatment. The chain links TRBV18 to TRBJ1-3; D gene ambiguous. The source of this sequence is a man aged 40-75 years with stage III lung adenocarcinoma. CDR3 protein: CASSPVESSSGNTIYF. The CDR3 nucleotides read TGTGCCAGCTCACCCGTGGAGAGCAGCTCTGGAAACACCATATATTTT.